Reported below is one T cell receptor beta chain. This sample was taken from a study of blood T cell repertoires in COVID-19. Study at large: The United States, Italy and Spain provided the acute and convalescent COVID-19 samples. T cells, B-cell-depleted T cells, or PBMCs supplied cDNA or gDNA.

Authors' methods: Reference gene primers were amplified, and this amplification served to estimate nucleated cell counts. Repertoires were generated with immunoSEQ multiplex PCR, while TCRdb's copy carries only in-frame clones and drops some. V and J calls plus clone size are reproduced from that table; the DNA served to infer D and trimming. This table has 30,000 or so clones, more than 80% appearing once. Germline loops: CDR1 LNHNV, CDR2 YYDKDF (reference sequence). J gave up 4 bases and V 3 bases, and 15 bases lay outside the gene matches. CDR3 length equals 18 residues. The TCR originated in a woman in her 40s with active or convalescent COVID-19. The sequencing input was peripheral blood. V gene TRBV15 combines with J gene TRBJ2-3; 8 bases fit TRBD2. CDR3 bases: TGTGCCACCAGCAGTGGGGTCGGGACTAGTTATGCTTCAGATACGCAGTATTTT. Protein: CATSSGVGTSYASDTQYF.